Following are 21 T cell receptor beta chains from one sample sequenced in a study of response to subunit inactivated influenza vaccine. TCRdb processed the RT-PCR reads anew with MiXCR; each CDR3 protein has one entry. The sample carries about 530,000 distinct CDR3 sequences, about 12% recorded once. Sequencing used PBMCs from blood, obtained on the day of vaccination. These receptors were collected from a man aged 45-65 years who received an inactivated influenza vaccine.

CDR3 amino acids: CSARRTRAGGPNEQYF. CDR3 in DNA: TGCAGTGCTAGGAGAACGAGAGCGGGAGGCCCCAACGAGCAGTACTTC. The gene calls are TRBV20-1 and TRBJ2-7; TRBD2 agrees at 9 bases. The trim removed 3 bases at V and 5 bases at J, leaving 14 bases unmatched. CDR3 length: 16 amino acids. In germline, CDR1 is DFQATT, CDR2 SNEGSKA (reference sequence).

The sample holds a few counts of this clonotype. The V call is TRBV7-9, the J call TRBJ2-2; 10 bases align to TRBD1. V shed 8 bases, J shed 4 bases, and the junction held 10 bases outside the gene matches. The CDR3 contains 16 residues. CDR1 is SEHNR, CDR2 FQNEAQ, per germline (reference sequence). The CDR3 DNA reads as TGTGCCAGCGTGGCTCCGGGGACAGGGGTCACCGGGGAGCTGTTTTTT. It translates to CASVAPGTGVTGELFF.

The chain recombines TRBV11-2 with TRBJ1-6, with unresolved D. Trimming took 0 bases from V and 9 from J, leaving 12 bases between them. Germline V CDR1 and CDR2: SGHAT, FQNNGV. The CDR3 consists of 15 residues. The CDR3 sequence: CASSLEGRSGSPLHF. As DNA, the CDR3 is TGTGCCAGCAGCTTAGAGGGCAGGAGTGGTTCACCCCTCCACTTT.

This clonotype has more than one count but fewer than ten. The chain combines TRBV5-6 with TRBJ1-1; 8 bases are a match to TRBD1. CDR3 size: 15 residues. From germline, CDR1 is SGHDT and CDR2 YYEEEE. V gave up 4 bases and J gave up 0 bases; unmatched junction bases: 5. CDR3 in DNA: TGTGCCAGCAGCCCAGACAGGGGAATGAACACTGAAGCTTTCTTT. Its translation is CASSPDRGMNTEAFF.

This clonotype occurred many times. The chain carries TRBV12-3 or TRBV12-4 and TRBJ2-1, with TRBD2 matching over 8 bases. The CDR3 is made up of 13 amino acids. The ends lost 6 bases at V and 8 bases at J; junction bases unmatched: 6. The CDR3 spells CASRRAGVHEQFF. The DNA for the CDR3 is TGTGCCAGCAGGCGAGCGGGAGTCCATGAGCAGTTCTTC.

The chain couples TRBV14 to TRBJ2-2, with 9 bases aligning to TRBD1. The junction had 6 bases not matched to a gene; V was cut back by 4 bases and J by 6 bases. The CDR3 totals 15 residues. The germline CDR1 and CDR2 sequences are SGHDN and FVKESK. The CDR3 loop reads CASSPPGQGPGELFF. CDR3 coding DNA: TGTGCCAGCAGCCCACCGGGACAGGGCCCCGGGGAGCTGTTTTTT.

CDR3 amino acids: CAWRPTVNYGYTF. CDR3 nucleotides: TGTGCCTGGAGGCCGACAGTCAACTATGGCTACACCTTC. The V and J genes are TRBV30 and TRBJ1-2; a possible D gene is TRBD1 (5 bases). CDR3 length: 13 amino acids. In germline, CDR1 is GTSNPN, CDR2 SVGIG (reference sequence). V lost 3 bases to trimming and J lost 2 bases, with 10 bases between them.

V gene TRBV5-1 combines with J gene TRBJ2-1; D perhaps matches TRBD2 (6 bases). Germline CDR1 and CDR2: SGHRS and YFSETQ. Trimming removed 4 bases at V and 6 bases at J, with 17 bases between. This CDR3 comprises 15 residues. Here the CDR3 reads CASSPTSWRTNEQFF. The CDR3 nucleotides are TGCGCCAGCAGCCCAACTAGCTGGAGAACCAATGAGCAGTTCTTC.

This clonotype was found many times. This rearrangement joins TRBV19 to TRBJ2-1; 8 nucleotides match TRBD1. This CDR3 spans 14 amino acids. Germline V gene sequence: CDR1 LNHDA, CDR2 SQIVND (reference sequence). The trim removed 5 bases at V and 10 bases at J, leaving 10 bases unmatched. CDR3 in DNA: TGTGCCAGTAGTCCCCTGACAGGGGTATTCGAGCAGTTCTTC. This gives the protein CASSPLTGVFEQFF.

The chain couples TRBV9 to TRBJ2-3; 11 bases are a match to TRBD1. Germline lookup yields CDR1 SGDLS and CDR2 YYNGEE. The CDR3 sequence is 16 residues long. The V segment lost 2 bases and the J segment 4 bases; nucleotides outside the gene matches: 6. DNA of the CDR3: TGTGCCAGCAGCGTCCACCCGGGACAGGGGGCAGATACGCAGTATTTT. It specifies CASSVHPGQGADTQYF.

In its sample, this clonotype was seen a few times. CDR3 coding DNA: TGTGCCAGCAGTTTACCCGCTTGGGATGAGCAGTTCTTC. This gives the protein CASSLPAWDEQFF. The gene calls are TRBV28 and TRBJ2-1; D ambiguous. The CDR3 loop spans 13 amino acids. CDR1 and CDR2 (germline): MDHEN, SYDVKM. V was pared by 2 bases and J by 8 bases, with 10 bases between.

The chain employs TRBV5-1 and TRBJ2-5; 13 bases are a match to TRBD2. V dropped 6 bases and J dropped 5; count of bases not matched to a gene: 13. Germline V gene sequence: CDR1 SGHRS, CDR2 YFSETQ. The CDR3 runs 17 residues. CDR3 bases: TGCGCCAGCACCCGCGTCACTAGCGGGGGGGCCGGTGAGACCCAGTACTTC. It codes for CASTRVTSGGAGETQYF. The full variable domain, rest sourced from reference TRBV5-1 and TRBJ2-5, is KAGVTQTPRYLIKTRGQQVTLSCSPISGHRSVSWYQQTPGQGLQFLFEYFSETQRNKGNFPGRFSGRQFSNSRSEMNVSTLELGDSALYLCASTRVTSGGAGETQYFGPGTRLLVL.

This clonotype was counted ten times or more. The J gene is TRBJ2-5, the V gene TRBV10-3; the D gene is possibly TRBD2 (6 bases). V was shortened by 0 bases and J by 0 bases, with 11 bases between the two germline ends. This CDR3 is built from 16 residues. Germline CDR1 reads ENHRY; CDR2 reads SYGVKD. The CDR3 bases are TGTGCCATCAGTGAGTCGATGGAGGGGTACCAAGAGACCCAGTACTTC. Translated, it gives CAISESMEGYQETQYF.

This clonotype was seen ten or more times. The chain uses TRBV12-3 or TRBV12-4 and TRBJ2-7, with D possibly TRBD2 on 5 matching bases. This CDR3 is 14 amino acids long. V lost 4 bases and J lost 3, with 13 bases in between. This chain's CDR3 is CASSSGGSSYEQYF. DNA for the CDR3: TGTGCCAGCAGTTCGGGCGGGTCTAGCTACGAGCAGTACTTC.

This clonotype was detected only a few times. V gene TRBV20-1 combines with J gene TRBJ1-2; no clear D. Germline CDR1 is DFQATT and CDR2 is SNEGSKA (reference sequence). The V and J ends lost 0 bases and 2 bases respectively, with 4 bases between them. CDR3 size: 12 residues. CDR3 in DNA: TGCAGTGCTAGAGATAACAACTATGGCTACACCTTC. Its translation: CSARDNNYGYTF.

This clonotype was seen a handful of times. J is TRBJ2-3 and V is TRBV29-1, with TRBD2 identical over 12 bases. Trimming at V came to 4 bases and at J to 8 bases, leaving 4 bases not matched to a gene. The CDR3 spans 13 residues. Germline CDR1 is SQVTM and CDR2 is ANQGSEA. In nucleotides, the CDR3 is TGCAGCGTTGTTCTAGCGGGAGGGGGTACGCAGTATTTT. Residues: CSVVLAGGGTQYF.

With regard to this clonotype: One junction end disagrees with the germline gene, perhaps due to a read error. This chain connects TRBV28 to TRBJ2-5; D is perhaps TRBD1 or TRBD2 (6 bases each). The CDR3 has 13 amino acids. Germline loops: CDR1 MDHEN, CDR2 SYDVKM. The CDR3 is CASSFKGGEIQYF. CDR3 bases: TGTGCCAGCAGTTTTAAGGGGGGAGAGATCCAGTACTTC.

Ten or more counts support this clonotype. The chain uses TRBV7-2 and TRBJ2-6; tentatively, D is TRBD2 (5 bases). This CDR3 region has 20 residues. Per the germline V gene, CDR1 is SGHTA and CDR2 is FQGNSA. Trimming shortened V by 0 bases and J by 0 bases, and 18 bases separated the two germline ends. CDR3 sequence (DNA): TGTGCCAGCAGCTTAGCAGCGTTGGCAGGACTCCTCTCTGGGGCCAACGTCCTGACTTTC. The encoded protein is CASSLAALAGLLSGANVLTF.

This clonotype came up a few times. At one end the junction does not follow the germline gene, possibly because of a read error. The V call is TRBV12-3 or TRBV12-4, the J call TRBJ2-7; D is undetermined. The CDR3 loop spans 11 amino acids. The CDR3 spells CASSSDGPRSF. Written as DNA, the CDR3 is TGTGCCAGCAGTTCCGACGGGCCAAGGAGCTTC.

This clonotype was picked up a small number of times. J is TRBJ2-2 and V is TRBV11-2; D perhaps matches TRBD1 (6 bases). CDR3 size: 14 residues. The germline CDR1 and CDR2 sequences are SGHAT and FQNNGV. Trimming removed 8 bases from V and 3 bases from J, with 13 bases in between. CDR3 in amino acids: CASVSDSYTGELFF. Here the CDR3 DNA reads TGTGCCAGCGTCTCGGACAGCTACACCGGGGAGCTGTTTTTT.

This clonotype was observed a handful of times. V gene TRBV12-3 or TRBV12-4 combines with J gene TRBJ2-7; D is perhaps TRBD2 (5 bases). CDR3 size: 13 residues. V was pared by 5 bases and J by 0 bases, with 8 bases between. The CDR3 sequence: CASSRESSYEQYF. The CDR3 DNA reads as TGTGCCAGCAGTAGGGAGAGCTCCTACGAGCAGTACTTC.